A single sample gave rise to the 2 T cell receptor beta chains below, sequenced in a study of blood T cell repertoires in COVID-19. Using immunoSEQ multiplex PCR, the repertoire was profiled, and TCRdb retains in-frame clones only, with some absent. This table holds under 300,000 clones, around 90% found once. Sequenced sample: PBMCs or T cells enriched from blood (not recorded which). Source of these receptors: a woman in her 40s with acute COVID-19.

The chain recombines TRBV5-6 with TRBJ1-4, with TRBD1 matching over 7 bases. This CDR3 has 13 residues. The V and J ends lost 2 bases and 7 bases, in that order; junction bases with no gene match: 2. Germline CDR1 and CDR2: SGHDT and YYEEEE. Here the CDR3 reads CASSLDRVEKLFF. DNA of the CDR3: TGTGCCAGCAGCTTAGACAGGGTTGAAAAACTGTTTTTT.

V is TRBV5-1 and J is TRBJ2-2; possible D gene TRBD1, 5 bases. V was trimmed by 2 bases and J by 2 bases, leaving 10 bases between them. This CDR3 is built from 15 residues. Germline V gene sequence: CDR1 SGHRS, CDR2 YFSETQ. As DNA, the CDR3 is TGCGCCAGCAGCTTAAGCAGGGCCAACACCGGGGAGCTGTTTTTT. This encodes CASSLSRANTGELFF.